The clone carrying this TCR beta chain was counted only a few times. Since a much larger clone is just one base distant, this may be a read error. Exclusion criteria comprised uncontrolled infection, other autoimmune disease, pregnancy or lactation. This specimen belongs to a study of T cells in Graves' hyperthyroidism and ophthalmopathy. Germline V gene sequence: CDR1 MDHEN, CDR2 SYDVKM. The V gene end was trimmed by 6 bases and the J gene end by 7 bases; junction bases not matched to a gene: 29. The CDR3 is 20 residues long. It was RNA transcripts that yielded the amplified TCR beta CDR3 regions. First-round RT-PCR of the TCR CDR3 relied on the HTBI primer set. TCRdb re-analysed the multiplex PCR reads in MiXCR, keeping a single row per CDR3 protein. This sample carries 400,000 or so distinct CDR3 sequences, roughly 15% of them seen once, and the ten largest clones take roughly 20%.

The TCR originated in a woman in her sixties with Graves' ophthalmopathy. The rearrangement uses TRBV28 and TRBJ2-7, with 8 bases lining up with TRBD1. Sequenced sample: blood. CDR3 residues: CASSLLGALLQGAGGKEQYF. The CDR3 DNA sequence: TGTGCCAGCAGCCTTCTTGGGGCCCTACTTCAAGGGGCAGGGGGCAAGGAGCAGTACTTC.